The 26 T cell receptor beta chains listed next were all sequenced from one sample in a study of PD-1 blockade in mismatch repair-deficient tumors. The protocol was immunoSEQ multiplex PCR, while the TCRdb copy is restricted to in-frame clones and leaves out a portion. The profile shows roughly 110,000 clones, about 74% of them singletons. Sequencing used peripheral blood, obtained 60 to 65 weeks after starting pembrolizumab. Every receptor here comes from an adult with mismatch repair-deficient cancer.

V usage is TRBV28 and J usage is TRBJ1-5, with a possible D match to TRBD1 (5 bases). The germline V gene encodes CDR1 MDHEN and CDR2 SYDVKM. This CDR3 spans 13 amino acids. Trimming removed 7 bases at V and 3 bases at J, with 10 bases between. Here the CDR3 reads CASNWGDNQPQHF. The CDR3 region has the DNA TGTGCCAGCAACTGGGGGGACAATCAGCCCCAGCATTTT. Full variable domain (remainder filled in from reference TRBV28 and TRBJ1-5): DVKVTQSSRYLVKRTGEKVFLECVQDMDHENMFWYRQDPGLGLRLIYFSYDVKMKEKGDIPEGYSVSREKKERFSLILESASTNQTSMYLCASNWGDNQPQHFGDGTRLSIL.

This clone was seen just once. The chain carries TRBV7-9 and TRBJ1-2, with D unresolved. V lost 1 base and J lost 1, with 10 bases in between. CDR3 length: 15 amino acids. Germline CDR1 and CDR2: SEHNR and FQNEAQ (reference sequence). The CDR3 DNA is TGTGCCAGCAGCTTAGGGGCCGACTTTAACTATGGCTACACCTTC. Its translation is CASSLGADFNYGYTF.

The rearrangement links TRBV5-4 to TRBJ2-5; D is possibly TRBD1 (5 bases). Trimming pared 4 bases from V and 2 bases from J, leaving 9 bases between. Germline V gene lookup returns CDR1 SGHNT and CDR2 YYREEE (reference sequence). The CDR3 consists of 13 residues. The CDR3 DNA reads TGTGCCAGCAGCGGGGCGTTACAAGAGACCCAGTACTTC. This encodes CASSGALQETQYF. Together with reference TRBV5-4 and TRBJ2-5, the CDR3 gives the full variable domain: ETGVTQSPTHLIKTRGQQVTLRCSSQSGHNTVSWYQQALGQGPQFIFQYYREEENGRGNFPPRFSGLQFPNYSSELNVNALELDDSALYLCASSGALQETQYFGPGTRLLVL.

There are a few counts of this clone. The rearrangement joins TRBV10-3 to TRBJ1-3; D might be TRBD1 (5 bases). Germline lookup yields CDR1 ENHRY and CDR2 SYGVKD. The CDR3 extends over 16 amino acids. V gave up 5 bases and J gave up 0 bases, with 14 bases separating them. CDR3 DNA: TGTGCCATCAGTACAGGCAGCCTACACTCTGGAAACACCATATATTTT. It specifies CAISTGSLHSGNTIYF.

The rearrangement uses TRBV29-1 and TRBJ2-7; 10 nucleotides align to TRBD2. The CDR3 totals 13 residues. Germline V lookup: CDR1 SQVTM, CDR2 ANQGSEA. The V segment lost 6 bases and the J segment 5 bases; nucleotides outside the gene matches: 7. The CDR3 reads CSVKLAGAHEQYF. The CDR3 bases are TGCAGCGTAAAGCTAGCGGGAGCCCACGAGCAGTACTTC.

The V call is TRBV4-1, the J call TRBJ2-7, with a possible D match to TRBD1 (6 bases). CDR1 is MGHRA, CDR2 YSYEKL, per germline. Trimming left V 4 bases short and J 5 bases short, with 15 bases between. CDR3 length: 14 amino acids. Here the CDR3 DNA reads TGCGCCAGCAGCCGCGGGTACAGGGTAGACGAGCAGTACTTC. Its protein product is CASSRGYRVDEQYF.

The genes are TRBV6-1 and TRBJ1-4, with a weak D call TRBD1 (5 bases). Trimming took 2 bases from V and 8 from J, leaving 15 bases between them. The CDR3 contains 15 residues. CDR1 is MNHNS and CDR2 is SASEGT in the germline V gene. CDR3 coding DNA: TGTGCCAGCAGTGAACTCGGGAGGGGTGGCGAAAAACTGTTTTTT. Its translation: CASSELGRGGEKLFF.

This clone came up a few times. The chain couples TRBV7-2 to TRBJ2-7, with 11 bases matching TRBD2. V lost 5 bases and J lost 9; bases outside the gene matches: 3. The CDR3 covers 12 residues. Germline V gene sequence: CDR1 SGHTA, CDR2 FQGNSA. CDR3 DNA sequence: TGTGCCAGCAGCCTCCTAGCGGGAGGGCAGTACTTC. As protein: CASSLLAGGQYF.

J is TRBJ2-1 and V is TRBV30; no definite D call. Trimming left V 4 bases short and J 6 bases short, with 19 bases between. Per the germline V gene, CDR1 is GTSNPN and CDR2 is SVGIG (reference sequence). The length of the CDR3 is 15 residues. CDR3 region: CAWKPPRLGSNEQFF. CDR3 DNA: TGTGCCTGGAAACCCCCTAGGCTGGGTTCCAATGAGCAGTTCTTC.

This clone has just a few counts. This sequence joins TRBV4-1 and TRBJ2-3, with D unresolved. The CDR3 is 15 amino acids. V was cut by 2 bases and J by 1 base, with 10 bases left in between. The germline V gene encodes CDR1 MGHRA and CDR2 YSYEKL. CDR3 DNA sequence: TGCGCCAGCAGCCAAATGATGGTAGGCACAGATACGCAGTATTTT. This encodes CASSQMMVGTDTQYF.

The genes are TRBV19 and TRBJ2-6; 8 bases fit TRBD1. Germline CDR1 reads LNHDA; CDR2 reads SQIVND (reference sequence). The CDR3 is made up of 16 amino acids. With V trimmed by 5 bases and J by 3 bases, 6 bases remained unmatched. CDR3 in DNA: TGTGCCAGTAGTCCGCAGGGGGCTTTTGGGGCCAACGTCCTGACTTTC. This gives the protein CASSPQGAFGANVLTF.

In nucleotides, the CDR3 is TGTGCCATCAGTGAGTATCGGGAGGCTGGTGGCAATGAGCAGTTCTTC. It specifies CAISEYREAGGNEQFF. J is TRBJ2-1 and V is TRBV10-3; 7 positions agree with TRBD2. This CDR3 has 16 residues. Germline loops: CDR1 ENHRY, CDR2 SYGVKD. The junction had 9 bases not matched to a gene; V was cut back by 1 base and J by 6 bases.

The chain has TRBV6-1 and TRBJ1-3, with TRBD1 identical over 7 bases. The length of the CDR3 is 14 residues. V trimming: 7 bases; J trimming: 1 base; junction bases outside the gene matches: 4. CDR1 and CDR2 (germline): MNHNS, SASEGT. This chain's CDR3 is CASNRGDSGNTIYF. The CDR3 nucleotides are TGTGCCAGCAACAGGGGTGATTCTGGAAACACCATATATTTT.

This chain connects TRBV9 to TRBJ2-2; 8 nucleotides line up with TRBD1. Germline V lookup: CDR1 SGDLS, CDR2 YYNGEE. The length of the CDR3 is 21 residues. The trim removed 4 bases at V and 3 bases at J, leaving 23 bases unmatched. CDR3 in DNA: TGTGCCAGCAGCCCTTCTGGTGCCAGGGGGCTGATATTAGGATACACCGGGGAGCTGTTTTTT. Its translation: CASSPSGARGLILGYTGELFF. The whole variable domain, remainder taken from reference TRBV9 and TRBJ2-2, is DSGVTQTPKHLITATGQRVTLRCSPRSGDLSVYWYQQSLDQGLQFLIQYYNGEERAKGNILERFSAQQFPDLHSELNLSSLELGDSALYFCASSPSGARGLILGYTGELFFGEGSRLTVL.

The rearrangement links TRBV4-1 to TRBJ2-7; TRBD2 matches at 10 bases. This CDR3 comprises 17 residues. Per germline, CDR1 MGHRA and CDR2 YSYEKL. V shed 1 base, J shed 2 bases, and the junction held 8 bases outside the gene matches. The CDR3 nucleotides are TGCGCCAGCAGCCAAGGGCCTAGCGGGAGTCGGCCCTACGAGCAGTACTTC. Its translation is CASSQGPSGSRPYEQYF.

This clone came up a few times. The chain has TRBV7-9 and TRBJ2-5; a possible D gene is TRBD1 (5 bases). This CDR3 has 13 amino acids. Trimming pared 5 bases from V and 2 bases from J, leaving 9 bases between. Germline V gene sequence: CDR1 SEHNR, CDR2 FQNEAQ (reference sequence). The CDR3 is CASSRDSQETQYF. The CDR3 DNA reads TGTGCCAGCAGCCGAGACAGTCAAGAGACCCAGTACTTC.

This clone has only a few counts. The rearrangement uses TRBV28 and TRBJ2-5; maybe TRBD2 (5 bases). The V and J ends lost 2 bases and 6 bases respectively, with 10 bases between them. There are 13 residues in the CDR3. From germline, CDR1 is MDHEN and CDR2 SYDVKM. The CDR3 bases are TGTGCCAGCAGTTTAGAGGGAGTGAAGACCCAGTACTTC. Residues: CASSLEGVKTQYF.

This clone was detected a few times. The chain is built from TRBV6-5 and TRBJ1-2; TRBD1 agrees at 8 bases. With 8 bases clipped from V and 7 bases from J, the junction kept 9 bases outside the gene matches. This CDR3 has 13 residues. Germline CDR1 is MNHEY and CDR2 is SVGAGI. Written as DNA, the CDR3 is TGTGCCAGCGGGCAGGGGGCAACGGGTGGCTACACCTTC. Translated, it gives CASGQGATGGYTF.

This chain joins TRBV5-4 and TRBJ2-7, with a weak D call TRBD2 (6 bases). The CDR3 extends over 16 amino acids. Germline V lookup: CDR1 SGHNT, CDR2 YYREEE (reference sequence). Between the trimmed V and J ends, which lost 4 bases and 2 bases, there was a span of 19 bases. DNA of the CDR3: TGTGCCAGCAGCACCCTTCCGGGGGACCACCCCTACGAGCAGTACTTC. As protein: CASSTLPGDHPYEQYF.

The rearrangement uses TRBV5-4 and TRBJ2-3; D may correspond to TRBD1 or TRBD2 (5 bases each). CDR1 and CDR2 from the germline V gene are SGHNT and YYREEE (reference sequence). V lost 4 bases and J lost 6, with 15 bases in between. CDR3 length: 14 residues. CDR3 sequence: CASSIDSGFDTQYF. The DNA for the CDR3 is TGTGCCAGCAGCATCGACAGCGGTTTCGATACGCAGTATTTT.

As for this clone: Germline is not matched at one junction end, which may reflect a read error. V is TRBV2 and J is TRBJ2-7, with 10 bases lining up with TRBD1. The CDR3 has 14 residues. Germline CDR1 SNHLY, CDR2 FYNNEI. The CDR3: CASSELTGGGFGSF. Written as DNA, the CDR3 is TGTGCCAGCAGTGAATTGACAGGGGGCGGGTTTGGGTCCTTC.

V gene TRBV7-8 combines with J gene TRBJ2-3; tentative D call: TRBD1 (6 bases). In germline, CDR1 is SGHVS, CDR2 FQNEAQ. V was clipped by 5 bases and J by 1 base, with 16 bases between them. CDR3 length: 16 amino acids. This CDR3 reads CASSRGWAGGTDTQYF. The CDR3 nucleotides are TGTGCCAGCAGCCGCGGATGGGCAGGGGGCACAGATACGCAGTATTTT.

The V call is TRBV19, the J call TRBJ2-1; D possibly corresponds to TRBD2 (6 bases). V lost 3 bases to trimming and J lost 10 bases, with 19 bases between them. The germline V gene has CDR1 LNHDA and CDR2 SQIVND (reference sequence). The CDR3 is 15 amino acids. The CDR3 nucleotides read TGTGCCAGTAGTATGGAGGGTCCTCGCTGGTGGGAGCAGTTCTTC. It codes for CASSMEGPRWWEQFF. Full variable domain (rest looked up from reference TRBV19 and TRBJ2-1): DGGITQSPKYLFRKEGQNVTLSCEQNLNHDAMYWYRQDPGQGLRLIYYSQIVNDFQKGDIAEGYSVSREKKESFPLTVTSAQKNPTAFYLCASSMEGPRWWEQFFGPGTRLTVL.

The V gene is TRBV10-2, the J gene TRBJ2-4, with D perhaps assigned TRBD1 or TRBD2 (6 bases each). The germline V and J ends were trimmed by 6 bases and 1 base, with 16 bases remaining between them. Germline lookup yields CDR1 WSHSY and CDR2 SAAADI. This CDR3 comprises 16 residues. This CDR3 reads CASRSPQGLAKNIQYF. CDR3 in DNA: TGCGCCAGCAGATCACCACAGGGACTCGCCAAAAACATTCAGTACTTC.

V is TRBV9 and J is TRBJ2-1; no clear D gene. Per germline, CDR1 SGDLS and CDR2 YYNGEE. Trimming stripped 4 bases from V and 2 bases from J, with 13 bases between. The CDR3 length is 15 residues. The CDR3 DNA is TGTGCCAGCAGCCCCTTGACATCCACCTACAATGAGCAGTTCTTC. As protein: CASSPLTSTYNEQFF.

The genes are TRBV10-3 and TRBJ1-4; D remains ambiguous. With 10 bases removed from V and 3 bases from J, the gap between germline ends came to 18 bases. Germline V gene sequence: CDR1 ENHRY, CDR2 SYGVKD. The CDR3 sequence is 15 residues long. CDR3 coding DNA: TGTGCCAGCCGACTTCGAGACGGATCTAATGAAAAACTGTTTTTT. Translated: CASRLRDGSNEKLFF.